This T cell receptor (beta chain) was sequenced for a study of technical replicates of blood from four donors. The V end lost 6 bases, the J end lost 10 bases, and 19 bases lay between the germline ends. The CDR3 runs 14 residues. CDR1 SGHAT and CDR2 FQDESV come from the germline V gene (reference sequence). TCRdb keeps only in-frame clones here, not all; method: immunoSEQ multiplex PCR. The sample contains some 71,000 clones, almost 98% of which appear only once. The sample comprised T cells isolated from PBMCs. The TCR sequence derives from a human donor in good health. The chain has TRBV11-1 and TRBJ2-1; tentative D call: TRBD1 (7 bases). CDR3 in amino acids: CASRSGGARGEQFF. Written as DNA, the CDR3 is TGTGCCAGCAGATCAGGGGGAGCGCGGGGAGAGCAGTTCTTC.